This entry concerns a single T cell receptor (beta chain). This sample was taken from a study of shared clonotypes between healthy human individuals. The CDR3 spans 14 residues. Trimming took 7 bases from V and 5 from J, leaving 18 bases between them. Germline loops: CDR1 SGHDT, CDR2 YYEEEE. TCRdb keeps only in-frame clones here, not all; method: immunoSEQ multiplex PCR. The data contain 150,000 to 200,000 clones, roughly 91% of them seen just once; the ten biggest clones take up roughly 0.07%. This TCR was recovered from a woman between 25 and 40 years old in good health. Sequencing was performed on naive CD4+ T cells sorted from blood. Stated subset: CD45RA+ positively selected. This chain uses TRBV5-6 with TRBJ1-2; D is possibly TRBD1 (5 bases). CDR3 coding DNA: TGTGCCAGCGAAAGAGCCGGGGCCGGGTATGGCTACACCTTC. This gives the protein CASERAGAGYGYTF.